The 23 T cell receptor beta chains listed next were all sequenced from one sample in a study of blood T cell repertoires in COVID-19. Sequencing was performed with immunoSEQ multiplex PCR; in TCRdb, only in-frame clones are kept and a portion is missing. Of approximately 160,000 clones in the sample, roughly 84% were seen once. The sequencing input was peripheral blood. The receptors were sampled from an older woman with acute or convalescent COVID-19.

The chain joins TRBV7-2 to TRBJ1-3; 8 bases fit TRBD1. Germline V gene lookup returns CDR1 SGHTA and CDR2 FQGNSA. The CDR3 has 17 residues. The trim removed 5 bases at V and 0 bases at J, leaving 9 bases unmatched. CDR3 nucleotides: TGTGCCAGCAGCCCCCAGGGACAGGCCGTCTCTGGAAACACCATATATTTT. Its translation is CASSPQGQAVSGNTIYF.

The chain recombines TRBV10-3 with TRBJ2-5; the match to TRBD1 covers 7 bases. V dropped 11 bases and J dropped 1; count of bases not matched to a gene: 4. The CDR3 runs to 12 residues. Per germline, CDR1 ENHRY and CDR2 SYGVKD. For the CDR3, the DNA is TGTGCCTCTAGGACAGGCCAAGAGACCCAGTACTTC. This translates into CASRTGQETQYF.

This chain links TRBV5-1 with TRBJ1-6; tentative D call: TRBD1 (5 bases). The CDR3 has 15 amino acids. Germline V gene sequence: CDR1 SGHRS, CDR2 YFSETQ. V was trimmed by 4 bases and J by 4 bases, leaving 12 bases between them. The CDR3 region has the DNA TGCGCCAGCAGCGTTCAGGGTGAATATAATTCACCCCTCCACTTT. Translated, it gives CASSVQGEYNSPLHF. Looking up the rest from reference TRBV5-1 and TRBJ1-6 gives the full variable domain: KAGVTQTPRYLIKTRGQQVTLSCSPISGHRSVSWYQQTPGQGLQFLFEYFSETQRNKGNFPGRFSGRQFSNSRSEMNVSTLELGDSALYLCASSVQGEYNSPLHFGNGTRLTVT.

This chain uses TRBV7-2 with TRBJ1-2, with D unclear. This CDR3 has 14 amino acids. Germline CDR1 SGHTA, CDR2 FQGNSA. The V and J ends lost 8 bases and 0 bases respectively, with 13 bases between them. CDR3 nucleotide sequence: TGTGCCAGCGGTCGTCAGGCGACTAACTATGGCTACACCTTC. Translating gives CASGRQATNYGYTF.

The chain combines TRBV24-1 with TRBJ2-3, with TRBD1 matching over 7 bases. Germline assignment: CDR1 KGHDR and CDR2 SFDVKD. CDR3 length: 12 amino acids. V trimming: 10 bases; J trimming: 7 bases; junction bases outside the gene matches: 7. In nucleotides, the CDR3 is TGTGCCACGCAGGGGGTGGCAAATACGCAGTATTTT. Translation gives CATQGVANTQYF.

This clone was counted only a few times. This chain uses TRBV18 with TRBJ2-1; D might be TRBD2 (5 bases). CDR3 length equals 14 residues. Germline V gene sequence: CDR1 KGHSH, CDR2 LQKENI. The V end lost 4 bases, the J end lost 4 bases, and 11 bases lay between the germline ends. The chain's CDR3 is CASSLTPGYNEQFF. The DNA of the CDR3 is TGTGCCAGCTCACTCACCCCGGGGTACAATGAGCAGTTCTTC.

J is TRBJ1-2 and V is TRBV20-1; 7 nucleotides line up with TRBD1. Per the germline V gene, CDR1 is DFQATT and CDR2 is SNEGSKA (reference sequence). The CDR3 sequence is 15 residues long. V was clipped by 3 bases and J by 4 bases; unmatched bases: 11. Here the CDR3 reads CSASTRQGRSYGYTF. CDR3 DNA sequence: TGCAGTGCTAGTACCCGACAGGGTCGGAGCTATGGCTACACCTTC.

This chain links TRBV6-5 with TRBJ2-5; D ambiguous. The CDR3 is 13 amino acids. V gave up 0 bases and J gave up 4 bases, with 6 bases separating them. The germline CDR1 and CDR2 sequences are MNHEY and SVGAGI. The CDR3 sequence: CASSYSNRETQYF. For the CDR3, the DNA is TGTGCCAGCAGTTACTCTAACAGAGAGACCCAGTACTTC.

This clone has a handful of counts. Germline is not matched at one junction end, which may reflect a read error. The chain joins TRBV12-3 or TRBV12-4 to TRBJ2-7; D might be TRBD1 (6 bases). The CDR3 loop spans 11 amino acids. CDR3 amino acids: CASSSGVEPYF. CDR3 nucleotides: TGTGCCAGCAGCTCAGGGGTAGAGCCGTACTTC.

This clone was counted a few times. V and J are TRBV5-1 and TRBJ1-2; possible D gene TRBD1, 6 bases. V lost 4 bases to trimming and J lost 2 bases, with 12 bases between them. The CDR3 contains 14 residues. Germline values: CDR1 SGHRS, CDR2 YFSETQ. CDR3 sequence reads: CASSRLDSNYGYTF. The CDR3 DNA reads TGCGCCAGCAGCCGCCTGGACAGCAACTATGGCTACACCTTC.

The rearrangement uses TRBV18 and TRBJ2-3; D perhaps matches TRBD2 (6 bases). Germline V gene sequence: CDR1 KGHSH, CDR2 LQKENI. V lost 2 bases and J 1 base, leaving 7 bases between the germline ends. The CDR3 has 14 residues. The CDR3 region is CASSPSGGTDTQYF. The DNA of the CDR3 is TGTGCCAGCTCACCATCGGGGGGCACAGATACGCAGTATTTT.

This chain links TRBV2 with TRBJ2-1, with D possibly TRBD1 on 6 matching bases. The CDR3 has 15 amino acids. V lost 5 bases and J lost 1, with 12 bases in between. Germline V gives CDR1 SNHLY, CDR2 FYNNEI. The CDR3 DNA is TGTGCCAGCAGTACCCAGGGGTCTTCCTACAATGAGCAGTTCTTC. It is translated as CASSTQGSSYNEQFF.

The chain carries TRBV11-1 and TRBJ2-5; 7 bases are shared with TRBD2. The CDR3 has 14 amino acids. Per germline, CDR1 SGHAT and CDR2 FQDESV (reference sequence). V lost 5 bases to trimming and J lost 5 bases; unmatched junction nucleotides: 8. The CDR3 nucleotides are TGTGCCAGCAGCGTATCCGGGGGGATGGAGACCCAGTACTTC. Its translation is CASSVSGGMETQYF.

The CDR3 sequence: CASSLAQGTDTQYF. Here the CDR3 DNA reads TGTGCCAGCAGCTTAGCGCAGGGCACAGATACGCAGTATTTT. This chain uses TRBV7-9 with TRBJ2-3; D is unclear. The V and J ends lost 0 bases and 1 base respectively, with 5 bases between them. The length of the CDR3 is 14 residues. Germline V gene data show CDR1 as SEHNR and CDR2 as FQNEAQ (reference sequence).

The count of this clone is one. This chain connects TRBV28 to TRBJ1-2, with D uncertain. The CDR3 covers 14 residues. Per the germline V gene, CDR1 is MDHEN and CDR2 is SYDVKM. Trimming cost V 6 bases and J 8 bases, with 19 bases left between them. CDR3 residues: CASSAAPTRGGYTF. Written as DNA, the CDR3 is TGTGCCAGCAGCGCCGCCCCAACACGCGGGGGCTACACCTTC.

The chain combines TRBV5-1 with TRBJ1-2; perhaps TRBD1 as D (6 bases). The V gene lost 3 bases and the J gene lost 2 bases, with 17 bases spanning the gap. From germline, CDR1 is SGHRS and CDR2 YFSETQ. CDR3 length equals 16 residues. The CDR3 DNA reads TGCGCCAGCAGCTACCAAAACCCCGGACAGAACTATGGCTACACCTTC. Translated, it gives CASSYQNPGQNYGYTF.

The chain couples TRBV7-9 to TRBJ1-6, with 9 bases aligning to TRBD1. The germline gives CDR1 SEHNR, CDR2 FQNEAQ (reference sequence). CDR3 length: 16 amino acids. V shed 3 bases and J 4 bases; nucleotides not matched to a gene: 4. The CDR3 DNA follows: TGTGCCAGCAGCTTGGGACAGGGCTTTTATAATTCACCCCTCCACTTT. Its translation: CASSLGQGFYNSPLHF.

The V and J genes are TRBV7-2 and TRBJ1-5; D unclear. The germline V gene encodes CDR1 SGHTA and CDR2 FQGNSA. The ends were cut back, 3 bases at V and 2 bases at J, with 8 bases in the middle. The CDR3 has 14 amino acids. In nucleotides, the CDR3 is TGTGCCAGCAGCTTCAGCCGGGGCAATCAGCCCCAGCATTTT. This sequence encodes CASSFSRGNQPQHF.

The chain carries TRBV28 and TRBJ2-5; 7 bases align to TRBD2. V gave up 1 base and J gave up 3 bases; unmatched junction bases: 14. CDR3 size: 18 residues. CDR1 and CDR2 (germline): MDHEN, SYDVKM. CDR3 amino acids: CASSLFSLAGTIKETQYF. CDR3 sequence (DNA): TGTGCCAGCAGTTTATTCTCCCTAGCCGGGACTATTAAAGAGACCCAGTACTTC.

CDR3 protein: CASSAQGSGNTIYF. CDR3 in DNA: TGTGCCAGCAGCGCGCAGGGGTCCGGAAACACCATATATTTT. The chain combines TRBV7-6 with TRBJ1-3, with D possibly being TRBD1 (6 bases). Germline assignment: CDR1 SGHVS and CDR2 FNYEAQ. Trimming removed 5 bases at V and 4 bases at J, with 12 bases between. CDR3 size: 14 residues.

The chain is built from TRBV5-1 and TRBJ1-1; tentative D call: TRBD1 (6 bases). This CDR3 region has 15 residues. The V end was cut by 0 bases, the J end by 1 base, with 10 bases between. CDR1 and CDR2 (germline): SGHRS, YFSETQ. This CDR3 is CASSLVPGQNTEAFF. CDR3 bases: TGCGCCAGCAGCTTGGTCCCGGGACAGAACACTGAAGCTTTCTTT.

The rearrangement joins TRBV18 to TRBJ2-5; the match to TRBD1 covers 7 bases. The CDR3 is 14 residues long. The trim removed 1 base at V and 3 bases at J, leaving 2 bases unmatched. CDR1 and CDR2 (germline): KGHSH, LQKENI. CDR3 coding DNA: TGTGCCAGCTCACCACTCGACAGGGAAGAGACCCAGTACTTC. It specifies CASSPLDREETQYF.

This chain connects TRBV30 to TRBJ2-5; TRBD1 is a possible D gene (6 bases). The CDR3 has 14 amino acids. Germline loops: CDR1 GTSNPN, CDR2 SVGIG (reference sequence). V dropped 3 bases and J dropped 3 bases, with 14 bases sitting between them. DNA for the CDR3: TGTGCCTGGAGGAAACCGGGACAAAAAGAGACCCAGTACTTC. It encodes CAWRKPGQKETQYF.